This TCR beta chain stems from a study of low-dose radiotherapy and immunotherapy resistance in tumors (dated by TCRdb to the early 2020s). Looking at the study overall: Patients in Cohort 1 were given 0.5 Gy per fraction every 2 weeks, and the prescribed total PTV dose was 6.5 Gy. Cohort 2 received 1 Gy per fraction every two weeks, with a total of 13 Gy over 26 weeks. Patients were given nivolumab as a 240 mg flat dose every two weeks and ipilimumab at 1 mg/kg every six weeks, with both drugs delivered intravenously. Intravenous cyclophosphamide at 200 mg/m2 was administered every two weeks, one day ahead of each radiation and immunotherapy administration. Starting on cycle 1 day 1, patients took 300 mg of aspirin by mouth once daily for four cycles. No randomization into treatment groups was done for the people taking part in the trial. Eight patients were included in the translational analysis: three from the first dose cohort and the first five from the second dose cohort.

This clonotype has a count of ten or more. Its antigen specificity is not known. Base qualities are missing; no much larger clone stands one base away. Data came from an Illumina HiSeq 2500. To make first-strand cDNA, Superscript III was used along with a set of TRAV- and TRBV-specific primers so that both the TCRalpha and TCRbeta chains were covered. TCRs were amplified for about 19 PCR cycles with Phusion, using a constant-region primer paired with the adapter attached to the V primers. The MessageAmp II aRNA Amplification Kit was used to amplify the isolated mRNA, with in vitro transcription run for roughly 15 hours at 37 degrees C. mRNA for TCR sequencing was isolated with the Dynabeads mRNA DIRECT Purification Kit. Indexed Illumina adapters were added in a second Phusion PCR of about 26 cycles, and the PCR products were purified with AMPure XP beads. For the original study's pipeline: Using custom Perl scripts, TCR sequences encoding the same protein were pooled, out-of-frame sequences were removed, and the abundance of each clonotype was computed. The analysis excluded TCR sequences that were supported by just one read. The metrics used to describe the repertoires included Shannon entropy, Gini index, clonality, richness, and the frequency of TCRs shared between repertoires. TCRdb trimmed the raw reads at Q25, called clones with MiXCR and kept productive beta chains. Under each unique CDR3 protein, matching rows form one entry showing the most common genes and DNA. What appears here as the V and J calls and clone size reflects TCRdb's work, not the paper's. This sample is represented by approximately 84,000 distinct CDR3 sequences; 17% of them were singletons. The top ten hold approximately 1.5% of the sample.

The time point label, read with the paper, signifies: after trial treatment. The treatment or condition label here, explained by the study, means: LDRT plus nivolumab, ipilimumab, low-dose cyclophosphamide and aspirin (RACIN trial). The donors came from RACIN, which was a single-arm phase I dose-escalation trial that paired nivolumab and ipilimumab with aspirin, low-dose cyclophosphamide and low-dose radiotherapy. To be eligible, a patient needed to have an advanced solid tumor that was TIL-negative. The CDR3 spans 14 residues, from the cysteine through the phenylalanine. Left in the record is the CDR3 DNA by itself, 42 bases read in frame from the first base. V and J are truncated by 6 bases and 1 base respectively, leaving an intervening sequence of 12 bases. From the germline V gene, CDR1 is MNHEY and CDR2 is SVGEGT.

The chain links TRBV6-2 or TRBV6-3 with TRBJ1-1, with a tentative D gene TRBD1 over 5 matching bases. The sequenced sample was PBMCs, obtained after low-dose radiotherapy plus immunotherapy. The receptor was derived from a male donor with prostate cancer. The DNA sequence is TGTGCCAGCAGGGGGGGAACAGGGAACACTGAAGCTTTCTTT. Its coded protein is CASRGGTGNTEAFF.